Presented here are 6 T cell receptor beta chains from one specimen sequenced in a study of Graves' ophthalmopathy and Graves' hyperthyroidism. Amplification of the TCR beta CDR3 regions used RNA transcripts (as template). RT-PCR was first run with HTBI primers, then multiplex PCR in a second round. One entry per CDR3 protein results from TCRdb running MiXCR on the multiplex PCR reads. The sample records nearly 400,000 distinct CDR3 sequences, 18% being singletons. The material sequenced was peripheral blood. The receptors here all came from a woman aged 18-35 years with Graves' ophthalmopathy.

This clonotype has a count of ten or more. This chain links TRBV11-2 with TRBJ2-7; 15 bases line up with TRBD2. The germline gives CDR1 SGHAT, CDR2 FQNNGV. The CDR3 length is 17 residues. Trimming cost V 5 bases and J 4 bases; bases outside gene matches: 9. The CDR3 DNA follows: TGTGCCAGCAGCCAGGGGGGACTAGCGGGAGGAACTTACGAGCAGTACTTC. It is translated as CASSQGGLAGGTYEQYF.

This clonotype was observed many times. This chain connects TRBV24-1 to TRBJ1-5; 10 bases are a match to TRBD1. V was pared by 2 bases and J by 6 bases, with 3 bases of the junction left unmatched. CDR3 length: 15 amino acids. The germline gives CDR1 KGHDR, CDR2 SFDVKD. In DNA, the CDR3 is TGTGCCACCAGTGATTCTGGACAGGGGGTTCAGCCCCAGCATTTT. Its translation is CATSDSGQGVQPQHF.

This clonotype was detected ten times or more. The chain couples TRBV7-6 to TRBJ2-5; 9 bases agree with TRBD1. Germline CDR1 SGHVS, CDR2 FNYEAQ. The CDR3 length is 16 residues. Trimming removed 0 bases from V and 5 bases from J; junction bases left unmatched: 7. The CDR3 bases are TGTGCCAGCAGCTTAGCACAGGGGGCAACCTCGGAGACCCAGTACTTC. It is translated as CASSLAQGATSETQYF.

This clonotype occurred many times. The genes are TRBV6-2 or TRBV6-3 and TRBJ1-3; 7 positions match TRBD1. The germline V gene has CDR1 MNHEY and CDR2 SVGEGT. The CDR3 is 16 amino acids. The J segment lost 0 bases and the V segment lost 5 bases, leaving 7 bases of the junction unmatched. CDR3 loop: CASSTTGDRSGNTIYF. The CDR3 bases are TGTGCCAGCAGTACTACAGGGGACCGCTCTGGAAACACCATATATTTT.

In its sample, this clonotype was seen many times. This chain links TRBV19 with TRBJ1-2, with 8 bases identical to TRBD1. The V and J ends lost 4 bases and 3 bases, in that order; junction bases with no gene match: 7. Germline CDR1 reads LNHDA; CDR2 reads SQIVND (reference sequence). The length of the CDR3 is 15 residues. CDR3 DNA: TGTGCCAGTAGTACCCGCAGGGGGCAACACTATGGCTACACCTTC. Translated, it gives CASSTRRGQHYGYTF.

There are many counts of this clonotype. This chain connects TRBV5-1 to TRBJ1-2; TRBD1 agrees at 8 bases. CDR1 and CDR2 (germline): SGHRS, YFSETQ. The junction had 13 bases not matched to a gene; V was cut back by 4 bases and J by 8 bases. There are 15 residues in the CDR3. In nucleotides, the CDR3 is TGCGCCAGCAGCCCCGGGACAGGCCAGGGAGAAGGCTACACCTTC. It specifies CASSPGTGQGEGYTF.